What follows describes a single TCR beta chain. The sample holds many counts of this clone. This receptor's antigen is unknown. No much larger clone is present one base from it, and per-base qualities are unavailable. The sample originates from a study of blood T cell repertoires in COVID-19 (TCRdb year 2020). Study-wide context: Samples covering the acute and convalescent phases of COVID-19 were provided by collaborators in the United States, Italy and Spain. The prospective study material was composed of cDNA or gDNA derived from T cells, B-cell-depleted T cells, or PBMCs. Subjects who had been exposed to COVID-19, were actively infected with it, or had recovered from it provided the deeply sampled blood TCRbeta repertoires that made up the dataset. The repertoires were released in a freely available public database meant as a resource for research on the immune response to SARS-CoV-2. The samples were drawn from two sources: the first 160 participants of the ongoing ImmuneRACE study, and about 1,300 subjects contributed by 6 global collaborators. The sample metadata nearly always contained a de-identified subject ID, COVID-19 status, age in years and sex. Where HLA class I and class II types were available, the types were taken from metadata supplied by the sample provider, not from assay-based typing. Here is what the overall study found, with its caveats: Clinical and demographic metadata were provided uncurated, with the amount varying by source and participant.

TCRbeta CDR3 regions were amplified from genomic DNA using the immunoSEQ Assay, a bias-controlled multiplex PCR. The authors' analysis ran thus. Nucleated cell counts per sample were estimated from amplification of reference gene primers within the assay. Sequence reads were collapsed and filtered to measure the absolute abundance of every unique TCRbeta CDR3 rearrangement. For each sample, productive Simpson clonality was calculated as the square root of Simpson's diversity index over productive rearrangements. The source is immuneACCESS, and TCRdb retained only in-frame sequences with V and J called. Part of the clones is not carried over; for the studies checked, unresolved V genes explain less than half of this, and the remainder is unexplained. The V and J calls and clone size come from that table; D and trimming were worked out from the DNA. This sample is represented by fewer than 150,000 clones; 75% to 85% of them were singletons. The ten largest clones take up roughly a fifth of the sample.

Each collaborating institution followed its own protocols to collect whole blood in K2EDTA tubes. For TCRbeta analysis, collaborators shipped samples in one of three forms: frozen whole blood, isolated PBMCs, or DNA extracted from either of those sample types. V is clipped by 0 bases and J by 14 bases, and the sequence between their germline boundaries is 11 bases long. CDR1 and CDR2 (SGHDN, FVKESK) derive from the germline V gene. The CDR3 runs 13 amino acids, cysteine and phenylalanine included. The sequence is cut down to CDR3 DNA, 39 bases in frame from base 1. The TCR was taken from a man aged 80 or over with acute or convalescent COVID-19. The specimen sequenced was peripheral blood. The chain is assembled from TRBV14 and TRBJ1-6, with the D gene not confidently named. The CDR3 corresponds to CASSQDRREALHF. The nucleotides are TGTGCCAGCAGCCAAGATAGGAGGGAAGCCCTCCACTTT.